Shown below are 31 T cell receptor beta chains from a single sample sequenced in a study of blood T cell repertoires in COVID-19. Data came from immunoSEQ multiplex PCR; TCRdb stores just in-frame clones and leaves some out. The table records 70,000 or so clones, 79% of them present only once. What was sequenced was peripheral blood. These receptors originate from a human donor in a cohort sampled during active COVID-19.

This chain connects TRBV19 to TRBJ2-1; 9 bases match TRBD2. Trimming took 5 bases from V and 8 from J; bases not matched to a gene: 4. Germline V gene data show CDR1 as LNHDA and CDR2 as SQIVND (reference sequence). The CDR3 sequence is 13 residues long. CDR3 loop: CASSQREDDEQFF. CDR3 DNA: TGTGCCAGTAGTCAGCGGGAGGACGATGAGCAGTTCTTC.

V usage is TRBV15 and J usage is TRBJ2-5; 7 bases agree with TRBD1. Germline CDR1 reads LNHNV; CDR2 reads YYDKDF (reference sequence). There are 15 residues in the CDR3. With 1 base clipped from V and 5 bases from J, the junction kept 7 bases outside the gene matches. CDR3 residues: CATSRAGRGLETQYF. The CDR3 DNA reads TGTGCCACCAGCAGAGCCGGCAGGGGGTTGGAGACCCAGTACTTC. Supplemented by reference TRBV15 and TRBJ2-5, the full variable domain reads DAMVIQNPRYQVTQFGKPVTLSCSQTLNHNVMYWYQQKSSQAPKLLFHYYDKDFNNEADTPDNFQSRRPNTSFCFLDIRSPGLGDTAMYLCATSRAGRGLETQYFGPGTRLLVL.

This clone was counted only a few times. This rearrangement joins TRBV6-5 to TRBJ2-7; 8 bases map to TRBD2. Germline CDR1 is MNHEY and CDR2 is SVGAGI. The CDR3 sequence is 16 residues long. V lost 2 bases, J lost 2 bases, and 8 bases stayed unmatched. DNA for the CDR3: TGTGCCAGCAGTTACGTGAGACTAGCGAGACCCTACGAGCAGTACTTC. Translating it yields CASSYVRLARPYEQYF.

This clone was found once. The chain couples TRBV27 to TRBJ1-5, with 12 bases aligning to TRBD1. Germline-derived CDR1 and CDR2 are MNHEY and SMNVEV (reference sequence). The V segment lost 7 bases and the J segment 5 bases; nucleotides outside the gene matches: 6. This CDR3 contains 15 residues. Here the CDR3 reads CASTPGQGADQPQHF. For the CDR3, the DNA is TGTGCCAGCACACCGGGACAGGGGGCCGATCAGCCCCAGCATTTT.

A remark on this clone: In the same sample, other DNA sequences code for this CDR3. The V gene is TRBV19, the J gene TRBJ2-3, with D perhaps TRBD1 (6 bases). V gave up 5 bases and J gave up 2 bases, with 8 bases separating them. The length of the CDR3 is 13 residues. Germline CDR1 and CDR2: LNHDA and SQIVND (reference sequence). The DNA for the CDR3 is TGTGCCAGTAGTCTGGGACACACAGATACGCAGTATTTT. It is translated as CASSLGHTDTQYF.

The V and J genes are TRBV14 and TRBJ2-6, with 7 nucleotides matching TRBD1. V shed 4 bases, J shed 4 bases, and the junction held 7 bases outside the gene matches. Germline-derived CDR1 and CDR2 are SGHDN and FVKESK. There are 16 residues in the CDR3. CDR3 region: CASSRATGRGANVLTF. In DNA, the CDR3 is TGTGCCAGCAGCCGAGCGACAGGGCGGGGGGCCAACGTCCTGACTTTC.

The chain combines TRBV7-9 with TRBJ2-7, with D uncertain. The CDR3 contains 12 residues. Looked up from germline, CDR1 is SEHNR and CDR2 is FQNEAQ (reference sequence). Trimming removed 5 bases at V and 3 bases at J, with 8 bases between. CDR3 in DNA: TGTGCCAGCAGCCCGACGGGCTACGAGCAGTACTTC. It translates to CASSPTGYEQYF. The whole variable domain, remainder taken from reference TRBV7-9 and TRBJ2-7, is DTGVSQNPRHKITKRGQNVTFRCDPISEHNRLYWYRQTLGQGPEFLTYFQNEAQLEKSRLLSDRFSAERPKGSFSTLEIQRTEQGDSAMYLCASSPTGYEQYFGPGTRLTVT.

The J gene is TRBJ2-3, the V gene TRBV7-2, with 7 bases matching TRBD2. The CDR3 contains 15 residues. Germline V gene lookup returns CDR1 SGHTA and CDR2 FQGNSA. Germline trimming cut 5 bases from V and 1 base from J; bases unmatched to any gene: 6. CDR3 coding DNA: TGTGCCAGCAGCCCAGACAGCGGGGGCACAGATACGCAGTATTTT. It translates to CASSPDSGGTDTQYF.

V gene TRBV11-2 combines with J gene TRBJ2-7; 8 nucleotides line up with TRBD2. Germline V gives CDR1 SGHAT, CDR2 FQNNGV. The CDR3 consists of 16 residues. Losses at the gene ends were 2 bases for V and 0 bases for J; bases not matched to a gene: 6. The DNA of the CDR3 is TGTGCCAGCAGCTTAAGAAGCGGGGGCTTCTCCTACGAGCAGTACTTC. It is translated as CASSLRSGGFSYEQYF.

This clone was detected once. The CDR3 sequence is CASSTNQGYEQYF. Here the CDR3 DNA reads TGTGCCAGTAGTACGAACCAGGGGTACGAGCAGTACTTC. This sequence joins TRBV19 and TRBJ2-7; TRBD1 is a possible D gene (6 bases). Germline lookup yields CDR1 LNHDA and CDR2 SQIVND (reference sequence). The CDR3 covers 13 residues. Trimming removed 4 bases from V and 4 bases from J, with 11 bases in between.

This sequence joins TRBV5-1 and TRBJ2-3, with a possible D match to TRBD1 (5 bases). The CDR3 is 15 amino acids. Trimming pared 1 base from V and 2 bases from J, leaving 11 bases between. Germline loops: CDR1 SGHRS, CDR2 YFSETQ. The CDR3 nucleotides read TGCGCCAGCAGCTTGTCAGGGTCGATCACAGATACGCAGTATTTT. It yields the protein CASSLSGSITDTQYF. Filled out from reference TRBV5-1 and TRBJ2-3, the complete variable domain reads KAGVTQTPRYLIKTRGQQVTLSCSPISGHRSVSWYQQTPGQGLQFLFEYFSETQRNKGNFPGRFSGRQFSNSRSEMNVSTLELGDSALYLCASSLSGSITDTQYFGPGTRLTVL.

V and J are TRBV5-1 and TRBJ1-3; the match to TRBD1 covers 9 bases. CDR3 size: 17 residues. V gave up 2 bases and J gave up 4 bases; unmatched junction bases: 10. Germline V CDR1 and CDR2: SGHRS, YFSETQ. This CDR3 reads CASSLRPGTGSGNTIYF. The CDR3 region has the DNA TGCGCCAGCAGCTTACGTCCCGGGACAGGGAGCGGAAACACCATATATTTT.

With respect to this clone: Additional DNA sequences in this sample encode the identical CDR3. The chain joins TRBV7-6 to TRBJ2-5, with D perhaps TRBD1 (5 bases). The ends were cut back, 8 bases at V and 2 bases at J, with 12 bases in the middle. The CDR3 has 13 residues. Per germline, CDR1 SGHVS and CDR2 FNYEAQ. CDR3 sequence reads: CASGRGRQETQYF. The CDR3, as DNA: TGTGCCAGCGGAAGGGGCAGACAAGAGACCCAGTACTTC.

This clone came up a few times. Here the CDR3 reads CASSGTRPGLEASDTQYF. The CDR3, as DNA: TGTGCCAGTAGTGGTACAAGGCCGGGACTAGAAGCTTCAGATACGCAGTATTTT. J is TRBJ2-3 and V is TRBV19; 8 nucleotides agree with TRBD2. The germline V gene encodes CDR1 LNHDA and CDR2 SQIVND (reference sequence). V trimming: 5 bases; J trimming: 4 bases; junction bases outside the gene matches: 17. The length of the CDR3 is 18 residues.

V gene TRBV5-1 combines with J gene TRBJ2-5; possibly TRBD1 for D (6 bases). Germline CDR1 and CDR2: SGHRS and YFSETQ. The CDR3 covers 14 residues. V dropped 2 bases and J dropped 2 bases, with 10 bases sitting between them. This chain's CDR3 is CASSFGGGQETQYF. For the CDR3, the DNA is TGCGCCAGCAGCTTTGGGGGCGGTCAAGAGACCCAGTACTTC.

V and J are TRBV6-6 and TRBJ2-7; 10 bases align to TRBD1. The germline CDR1 and CDR2 sequences are MNHNY and SVGAGI (reference sequence). The CDR3 length is 13 residues. V shed 6 bases, J shed 3 bases, and the junction held 2 bases outside the gene matches. The CDR3 DNA reads TGTGCCAGCAGCAGGGACAGGGGCTACGAGCAGTACTTC. This gives the protein CASSRDRGYEQYF.

This sequence joins TRBV5-6 and TRBJ2-3; 9 nucleotides line up with TRBD2. Germline V gene sequence: CDR1 SGHDT, CDR2 YYEEEE. The CDR3 contains 16 residues. With V trimmed by 2 bases and J by 4 bases, 8 bases remained unmatched. The CDR3 loop reads CASSLRTSVMADTQYF. For the CDR3, the DNA is TGTGCCAGCAGCTTAAGGACTAGCGTCATGGCAGATACGCAGTATTTT.

About this clone: This specimen includes other DNA sequences encoding the same CDR3. The CDR3: CASNMAGGRETQYF. CDR3 nucleotide sequence: TGTGCCAGCAATATGGCGGGGGGGCGGGAGACCCAGTACTTC. The chain couples TRBV6-5 to TRBJ2-5; the match to TRBD2 covers 9 bases. The length of the CDR3 is 14 residues. Germline trimming cut 7 bases from V and 5 bases from J; bases unmatched to any gene: 8. Per germline, CDR1 MNHEY and CDR2 SVGAGI.

A few counts support this clone. The CDR3 loop reads CASSLVAGVAGELFF. CDR3 bases: TGTGCCAGCAGTTTAGTAGCGGGAGTGGCCGGGGAGCTGTTTTTT. The genes are TRBV27 and TRBJ2-2; 9 positions agree with TRBD2. After removal of 2 bases from V and 6 bases from J, the junction contained 4 bases not matched to a gene. The CDR3 totals 15 residues. CDR1 is MNHEY and CDR2 is SMNVEV in the germline V gene (reference sequence).

The rearrangement links TRBV24-1 to TRBJ2-2; tentative D call: TRBD2 (7 bases). Per the germline V gene, CDR1 is KGHDR and CDR2 is SFDVKD. V lost 9 bases and J lost 0, with 16 bases in between. This CDR3 is 16 amino acids long. The CDR3 DNA reads as TGTGCCACCGAGGGCCGGGGGGCTTCGAACACCGGGGAGCTGTTTTTT. Translated: CATEGRGASNTGELFF.

The chain employs TRBV19 and TRBJ1-4, with TRBD1 matching over 7 bases. With V trimmed by 2 bases and J by 0 bases, 3 bases remained unmatched. Germline V lookup: CDR1 LNHDA, CDR2 SQIVND (reference sequence). CDR3 length equals 16 residues. The CDR3 protein is CASSIIGQATNEKLFF. The CDR3 DNA follows: TGTGCCAGTAGTATAATAGGACAGGCAACTAATGAAAAACTGTTTTTT.

In its sample, this clone was seen a few times. The chain joins TRBV10-3 to TRBJ2-7; D may be TRBD2 (5 bases). The CDR3 length is 13 residues. With 3 bases removed from V and 5 bases from J, the gap between germline ends came to 11 bases. Germline V gene sequence: CDR1 ENHRY, CDR2 SYGVKD. As DNA, the CDR3 is TGTGCCATCAGTGACGGGGTCCTCAACGAGCAGTACTTC. This translates into CAISDGVLNEQYF.

This clone was counted between two and nine times. The chain couples TRBV10-1 to TRBJ2-2; 8 bases line up with TRBD2. This CDR3 comprises 13 residues. Germline CDR1 and CDR2: WNHNN and SYGVQD (reference sequence). The junction had 1 base not matched to a gene; V was cut back by 6 bases and J by 4 bases. Written as DNA, the CDR3 is TGCGCCAGCAGCCGGGGGGGCACCGGGGAGCTGTTTTTT. Residues: CASSRGGTGELFF.

This chain connects TRBV4-2 to TRBJ2-3; 11 bases align to TRBD2. The germline V gene has CDR1 LGHNA and CDR2 YNFKEQ. The J segment lost 0 bases and the V segment lost 4 bases, leaving 9 bases of the junction unmatched. The CDR3 runs 18 residues. The CDR3 spells CASSRGSSGGTSTDTQYF. DNA of the CDR3: TGTGCCAGCAGCCGTGGGTCTAGCGGGGGGACTAGCACAGATACGCAGTATTTT.

This clone was observed a handful of times. The chain uses TRBV5-6 and TRBJ2-7; D not certain. Germline V lookup: CDR1 SGHDT, CDR2 YYEEEE. The CDR3 is made up of 15 amino acids. The V end was cut by 0 bases, the J end by 2 bases, with 12 bases between. The CDR3 is CASSLVSGLPYEQYF. In DNA form, the CDR3 reads TGTGCCAGCAGCTTGGTGTCAGGTCTTCCCTACGAGCAGTACTTC.

This clone was seen at least ten times. The chain combines TRBV7-9 with TRBJ1-3; D call uncertain. Trimming removed 4 bases at V and 6 bases at J, with 16 bases between. The CDR3 totals 15 residues. CDR1 is SEHNR, CDR2 FQNEAQ, per germline (reference sequence). The CDR3 spells CASSSHERLVNTIYF. The CDR3 DNA reads TGTGCCAGCAGCTCTCACGAGAGACTGGTAAACACCATATATTTT.

This chain connects TRBV5-5 to TRBJ2-6; 7 bases are shared with TRBD1. V lost 4 bases and J lost 0; bases outside the gene matches: 4. This CDR3 spans 16 amino acids. Germline V gene data show CDR1 as SGHKS and CDR2 as YYEKEE (reference sequence). The CDR3: CASSRQGISGANVLTF. The CDR3 nucleotides are TGTGCCAGCAGCCGACAGGGCATCTCTGGGGCCAACGTCCTGACTTTC.

V and J are TRBV6-5 and TRBJ2-2; 12 nucleotides agree with TRBD2. From germline, CDR1 is MNHEY and CDR2 SVGAGI. This CDR3 has 15 residues. After removal of 10 bases from V and 4 bases from J, the junction contained 7 bases not matched to a gene. The CDR3 loop reads CATVTSGGITGELFF. CDR3 DNA: TGTGCCACCGTTACTAGCGGGGGGATCACCGGGGAGCTGTTTTTT.

The chain's CDR3 is CASSLTPGQGSEKLFF. The CDR3 coding sequence is TGTGCCAGCTCTCTTACGCCGGGACAGGGATCTGAAAAACTGTTTTTT. The chain uses TRBV14 and TRBJ1-4, with 9 bases aligning to TRBD1. The CDR3 extends over 16 amino acids. V was pared by 8 bases and J by 7 bases, with 14 bases of the junction left unmatched. Germline values: CDR1 SGHDN, CDR2 FVKESK.

V and J are TRBV2 and TRBJ2-7; maybe TRBD1 (5 bases). The germline CDR1 and CDR2 sequences are SNHLY and FYNNEI. The CDR3 is 14 amino acids. V was shortened by 5 bases and J by 6 bases, with 17 bases between the two germline ends. The CDR3, as DNA: TGTGCCAGCAGTATCAGGGAAAGATGGGGCGAGCAGTACTTC. Amino acids: CASSIRERWGEQYF. Looking up the rest from reference TRBV2 and TRBJ2-7 gives the full variable domain: EPEVTQTPSHQVTQMGQEVILRCVPISNHLYFYWYRQILGQKVEFLVSFYNNEISEKSEIFDDQFSVERPDGSNFTLKIRSTKLEDSAMYFCASSIRERWGEQYFGPGTRLTVT.

This clone was found a few times. The chain uses TRBV10-3 and TRBJ2-1; TRBD2 matches at 8 bases. There are 16 residues in the CDR3. The V segment lost 6 bases and the J segment 2 bases; nucleotides outside the gene matches: 9. The germline gives CDR1 ENHRY, CDR2 SYGVKD. The CDR3 reads CAISQAGEYTYNEQFF. The CDR3 DNA sequence: TGTGCCATCAGCCAAGCGGGAGAGTATACCTACAATGAGCAGTTCTTC.